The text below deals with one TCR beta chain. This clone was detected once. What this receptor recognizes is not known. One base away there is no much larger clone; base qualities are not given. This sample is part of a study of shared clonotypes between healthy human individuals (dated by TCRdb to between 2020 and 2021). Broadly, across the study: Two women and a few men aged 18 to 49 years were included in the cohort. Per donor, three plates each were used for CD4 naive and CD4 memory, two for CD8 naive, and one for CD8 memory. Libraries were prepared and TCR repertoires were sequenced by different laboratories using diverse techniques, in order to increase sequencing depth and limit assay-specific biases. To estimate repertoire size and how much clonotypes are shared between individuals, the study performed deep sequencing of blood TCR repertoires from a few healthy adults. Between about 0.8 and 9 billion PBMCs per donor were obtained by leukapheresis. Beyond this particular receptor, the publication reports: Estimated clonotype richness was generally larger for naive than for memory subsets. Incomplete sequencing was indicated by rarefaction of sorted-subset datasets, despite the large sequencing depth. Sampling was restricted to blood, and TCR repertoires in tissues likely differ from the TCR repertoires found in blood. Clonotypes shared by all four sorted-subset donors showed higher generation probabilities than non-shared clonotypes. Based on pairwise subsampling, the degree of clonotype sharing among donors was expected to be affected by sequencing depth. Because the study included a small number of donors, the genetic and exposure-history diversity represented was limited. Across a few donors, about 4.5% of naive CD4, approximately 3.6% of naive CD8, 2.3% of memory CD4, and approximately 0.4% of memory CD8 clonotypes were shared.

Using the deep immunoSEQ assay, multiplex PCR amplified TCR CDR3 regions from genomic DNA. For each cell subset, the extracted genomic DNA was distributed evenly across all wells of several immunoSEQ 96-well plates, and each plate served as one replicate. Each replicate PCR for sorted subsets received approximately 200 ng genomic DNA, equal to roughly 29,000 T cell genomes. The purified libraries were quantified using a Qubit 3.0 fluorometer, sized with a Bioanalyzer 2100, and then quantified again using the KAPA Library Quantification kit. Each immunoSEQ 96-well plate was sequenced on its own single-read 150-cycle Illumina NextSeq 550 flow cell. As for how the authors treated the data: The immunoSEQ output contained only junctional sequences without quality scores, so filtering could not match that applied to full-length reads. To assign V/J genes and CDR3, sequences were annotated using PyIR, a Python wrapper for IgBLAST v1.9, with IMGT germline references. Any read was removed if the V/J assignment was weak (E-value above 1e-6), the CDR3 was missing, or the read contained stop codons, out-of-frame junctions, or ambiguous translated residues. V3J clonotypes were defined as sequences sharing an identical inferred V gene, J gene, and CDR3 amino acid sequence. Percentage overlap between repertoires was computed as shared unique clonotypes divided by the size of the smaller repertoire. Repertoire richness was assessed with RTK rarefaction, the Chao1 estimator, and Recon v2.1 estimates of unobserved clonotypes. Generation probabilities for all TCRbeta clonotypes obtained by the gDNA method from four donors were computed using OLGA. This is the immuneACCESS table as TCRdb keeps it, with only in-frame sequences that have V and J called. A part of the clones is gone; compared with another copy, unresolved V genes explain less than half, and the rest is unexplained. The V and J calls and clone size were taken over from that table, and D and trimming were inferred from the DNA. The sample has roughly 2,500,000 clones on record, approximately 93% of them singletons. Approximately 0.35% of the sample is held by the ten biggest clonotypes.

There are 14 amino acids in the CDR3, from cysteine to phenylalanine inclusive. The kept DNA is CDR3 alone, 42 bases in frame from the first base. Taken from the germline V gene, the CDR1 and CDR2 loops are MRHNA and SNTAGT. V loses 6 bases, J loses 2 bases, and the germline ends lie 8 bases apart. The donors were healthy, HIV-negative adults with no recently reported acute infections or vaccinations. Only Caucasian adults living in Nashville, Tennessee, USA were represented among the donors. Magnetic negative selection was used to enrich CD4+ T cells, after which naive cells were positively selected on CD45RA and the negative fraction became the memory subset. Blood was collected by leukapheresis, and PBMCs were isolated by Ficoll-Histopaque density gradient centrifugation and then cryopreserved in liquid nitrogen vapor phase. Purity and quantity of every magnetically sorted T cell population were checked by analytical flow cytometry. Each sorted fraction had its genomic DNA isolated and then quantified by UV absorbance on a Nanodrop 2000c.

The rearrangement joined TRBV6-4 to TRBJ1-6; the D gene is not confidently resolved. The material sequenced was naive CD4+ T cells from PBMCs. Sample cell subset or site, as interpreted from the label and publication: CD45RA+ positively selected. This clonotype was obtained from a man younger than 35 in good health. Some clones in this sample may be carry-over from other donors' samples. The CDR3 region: CASREVPYNSPLHF. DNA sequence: TGTGCCAGCAGGGAAGTCCCCTATAATTCACCCCTCCACTTT.